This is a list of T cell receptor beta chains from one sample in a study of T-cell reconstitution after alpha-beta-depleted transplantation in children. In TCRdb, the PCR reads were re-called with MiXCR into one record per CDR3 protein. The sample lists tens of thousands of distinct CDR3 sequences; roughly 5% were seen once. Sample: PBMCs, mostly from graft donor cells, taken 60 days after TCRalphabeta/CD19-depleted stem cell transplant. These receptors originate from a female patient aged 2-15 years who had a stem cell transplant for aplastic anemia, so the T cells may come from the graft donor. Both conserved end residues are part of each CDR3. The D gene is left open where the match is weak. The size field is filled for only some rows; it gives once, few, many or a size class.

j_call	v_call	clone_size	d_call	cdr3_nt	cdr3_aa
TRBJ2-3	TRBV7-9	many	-	TGTGCCAGCAGCTCAAGTTCGGCCACAGATACGCAGTATTTT	CASSSSSATDTQYF
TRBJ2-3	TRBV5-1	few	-	TGCGCCAGCGGACCGTCGACTAGTACGGATACGCAGTATTTT	CASGPSTSTDTQYF
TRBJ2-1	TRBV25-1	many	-	TGTGCCAGCAGTGAAGTTGGGCTAGTGAGCTCCTACAATGAGCAGTTCTTC	CASSEVGLVSSYNEQFF
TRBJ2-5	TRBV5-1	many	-	TGCGCCAGCAGGAGGGGGGAACAAGAGACCCAGTACTTC	CASRRGEQETQYF
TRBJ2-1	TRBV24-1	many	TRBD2	TGTGCCACCAGTGATCCAAGGACTAGCGGGAGCAATGAGCAGTTCTTC	CATSDPRTSGSNEQFF
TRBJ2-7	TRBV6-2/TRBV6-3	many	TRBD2	TGTGCCAGCAGCGGGGGACTAGCGGGGCCCTACGAGCAGTACTTC	CASSGGLAGPYEQYF
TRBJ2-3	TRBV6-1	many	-	TGTGCCAGCAGTGAACACGGGGGACGGGCAGATACGCAGTATTTT	CASSEHGGRADTQYF
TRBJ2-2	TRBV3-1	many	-	TGTGCCAGCAGCCAGTCCGGGACTACCGGGGAGCTGTTTTTT	CASSQSGTTGELFF
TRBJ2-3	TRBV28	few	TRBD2	TGTGCCAGCAGTCTCCCTAGCGGGAGTTTGGCAGATACGCAGTATTTT	CASSLPSGSLADTQYF
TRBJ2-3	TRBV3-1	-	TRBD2	TGTGCCAGCAGCCGGGGGACTAGCGGGGCGGAAGGGGCGCAGTATTTT	CASSRGTSGAEGAQYF
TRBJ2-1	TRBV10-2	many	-	TGCGCCAGCAGTGAGTCCGGGAGAGGTCCTAATGAGCAGTTCTTC	CASSESGRGPNEQFF
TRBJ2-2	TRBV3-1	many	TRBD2	TGTGCCAGCAGCCAGGCGGGAGGGCTGTTTTTT	CASSQAGGLFF
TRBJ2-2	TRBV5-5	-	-	TGTGCCAGCAGCTCCCAGGCAGGGGGGGCCACCGGGGAGCTGTTTTTT	CASSSQAGGATGELFF
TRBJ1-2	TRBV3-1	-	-	TGTGCCAGCAGCCATGGACTCCCGGCGGGGGGCTACACCTTC	CASSHGLPAGGYTF
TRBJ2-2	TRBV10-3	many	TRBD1	TGTGCCACCCGTACAGGGGGCACGGACACCGGGGAGCTGTTTTTT	CATRTGGTDTGELFF
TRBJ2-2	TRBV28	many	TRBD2	TGTGCCAGCAGACTGAGCGGGGGATACACCGGGGAGCTGTTTTTT	CASRLSGGYTGELFF
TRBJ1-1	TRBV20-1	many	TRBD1	TGCAGTGCTAGAGTCCAGGGGGTGAACACTGAAGCTTTCTTT	CSARVQGVNTEAFF
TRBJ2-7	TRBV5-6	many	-	TGTGCCAGCAGCCGATTGGGGCAGGAAGACGAGCAGTACTTC	CASSRLGQEDEQYF